The 22 T cell receptor beta chains listed next were all sequenced from one sample in a study of shared T cell receptors in the human thymus. Libraries were prepared by immunoSEQ multiplex PCR; TCRdb keeps only in-frame clonotypes and omits some of them. The data contain 720,000 or so clones, approximately 85% of them singletons. The sample was also reused in another study, on human thymus T cells.

Sequencing used thymocytes. These receptors were obtained from a girl younger than two with a congenital heart defect.

The chain is built from TRBV7-8 and TRBJ2-5, with TRBD1 matching 7 bases. Germline loops: CDR1 SGHVS, CDR2 FQNEAQ. Trimming removed 5 bases from V and 5 bases from J; junction bases left unmatched: 5. The CDR3 runs to 13 residues. The chain's CDR3 is CASSNDRDETQYF. The CDR3 DNA reads TGTGCCAGCAGCAACGACAGGGATGAGACCCAGTACTTC.

The chain links TRBV19 to TRBJ2-6; D may be TRBD2 (5 bases). With 8 bases removed from V and 1 base from J, the gap between germline ends came to 6 bases. Per germline, CDR1 LNHDA and CDR2 SQIVND (reference sequence). This CDR3 has 13 residues. The CDR3 nucleotides are TGTGCCAGTTCGGGGTCTGGGGCCAACGTCCTGACTTTC. Protein sequence: CASSGSGANVLTF.

The chain carries TRBV11-2 and TRBJ2-7, with D tentatively TRBD2 (6 bases). Per the germline V gene, CDR1 is SGHAT and CDR2 is FQNNGV. V lost 3 bases to trimming and J lost 4 bases, with 28 bases between them. The CDR3 is made up of 19 amino acids. CDR3 DNA sequence: TGTGCCAGCAGCTTCAAGAACGGGACTGAAGTGGGGCTTGCGTACGAGCAGTACTTC. It is translated as CASSFKNGTEVGLAYEQYF. Complete variable domain (other parts from reference TRBV11-2 and TRBJ2-7): EAGVAQSPRYKIIEKRQSVAFWCNPISGHATLYWYQQILGQGPKLLIQFQNNGVVDDSQLPKDRFSAERLKGVDSTLKIQPAKLEDSAVYLCASSFKNGTEVGLAYEQYFGPGTRLTVT.

The chain couples TRBV30 to TRBJ1-6; 7 bases align to TRBD1. V shed 0 bases, J shed 16 bases, and the junction held 3 bases outside the gene matches. The CDR3 contains 11 residues. CDR1 GTSNPN and CDR2 SVGIG come from the germline V gene (reference sequence). DNA of the CDR3: TGTGCCTGGAGTGTGCAGGGGGATCTCCACTTT. Protein sequence: CAWSVQGDLHF.

The chain employs TRBV4-3 and TRBJ1-1, with D tentatively TRBD1 (6 bases). The CDR3 is 18 amino acids. The germline CDR1 and CDR2 sequences are LGHNA and YSLEER. Trimming shortened V by 0 bases and J by 1 base, and 18 bases separated the two germline ends. The CDR3 protein is CASSQETRPPTGNTEAFF. CDR3 DNA: TGCGCCAGCAGCCAAGAAACCAGGCCCCCGACAGGGAACACTGAAGCTTTCTTT.

The chain has TRBV5-1 and TRBJ1-3; D is perhaps TRBD1 (6 bases). V gave up 2 bases and J gave up 2 bases, with 11 bases separating them. The CDR3 is 15 amino acids. CDR1 and CDR2 (germline): SGHRS, YFSETQ. CDR3: CASSLPAGAGNTIYF. DNA of the CDR3: TGCGCCAGCAGCTTACCCGCAGGGGCTGGAAACACCATATATTTT.

The chain uses TRBV6-5 and TRBJ2-7, with TRBD1 matching 7 bases. CDR1 and CDR2 from the germline V gene are MNHEY and SVGAGI. V lost 0 bases to trimming and J lost 2 bases; unmatched junction nucleotides: 4. The CDR3 has 15 residues. CDR3 amino acids: CASSYSRDRPYEQYF. The CDR3, as DNA: TGTGCCAGCAGTTACTCCCGGGACAGACCCTACGAGCAGTACTTC.

The chain couples TRBV4-1 to TRBJ1-1; 11 bases are shared with TRBD1. The ends lost 4 bases at V and 2 bases at J; junction bases unmatched: 9. CDR1 is MGHRA and CDR2 is YSYEKL in the germline V gene. The CDR3 is 17 amino acids. The CDR3 protein is CASSPTGQGVLNTEAFF. CDR3 DNA: TGCGCCAGCAGCCCGACGGGACAGGGGGTCCTTAACACTGAAGCTTTCTTT.

This chain connects TRBV5-8 to TRBJ1-6; D call uncertain. Germline assignment: CDR1 SGHTS and CDR2 YDEGEE. This CDR3 spans 15 amino acids. Deletions cut 0 bases from V and 10 bases from J, with 14 bases between. As DNA, the CDR3 is TGTGCCAGCAGCTTGGTTATTAATCTTGGCTCACCCCTCCACTTT. Amino acid sequence: CASSLVINLGSPLHF.

The chain uses TRBV5-6 and TRBJ2-7; 7 bases map to TRBD2. The CDR3 sequence is 15 residues long. The ends lost 4 bases at V and 3 bases at J; junction bases unmatched: 10. The germline gives CDR1 SGHDT, CDR2 YYEEEE. CDR3 sequence: CASSTASGDDYEQYF. Written as DNA, the CDR3 is TGTGCCAGCAGCACAGCGAGCGGGGACGACTACGAGCAGTACTTC.

The chain recombines TRBV19 with TRBJ2-1; TRBD1 matches 8 bases. Trimming took 5 bases from V and 4 from J; bases not matched to a gene: 13. This CDR3 spans 17 amino acids. The germline gives CDR1 LNHDA, CDR2 SQIVND (reference sequence). The CDR3 protein is CASSRVRGRQGYNEQFF. The CDR3 coding sequence is TGTGCCAGTAGTCGGGTACGGGGGCGACAGGGGTACAATGAGCAGTTCTTC. Complete variable domain (other parts from reference TRBV19 and TRBJ2-1): DGGITQSPKYLFRKEGQNVTLSCEQNLNHDAMYWYRQDPGQGLRLIYYSQIVNDFQKGDIAEGYSVSREKKESFPLTVTSAQKNPTAFYLCASSRVRGRQGYNEQFFGPGTRLTVL.

The chain recombines TRBV9 with TRBJ2-1, with 14 bases that match TRBD2. The CDR3 is made up of 17 amino acids. The V segment lost 3 bases and the J segment 5 bases; nucleotides outside the gene matches: 7. Germline V lookup: CDR1 SGDLS, CDR2 YYNGEE. CDR3 region: CASSEGTSGGPNNEQFF. CDR3 bases: TGTGCCAGCAGCGAGGGGACTAGCGGGGGACCTAACAATGAGCAGTTCTTC. Full variable domain (remainder filled in from reference TRBV9 and TRBJ2-1): DSGVTQTPKHLITATGQRVTLRCSPRSGDLSVYWYQQSLDQGLQFLIQYYNGEERAKGNILERFSAQQFPDLHSELNLSSLELGDSALYFCASSEGTSGGPNNEQFFGPGTRLTVL.

The J gene is TRBJ2-6, the V gene TRBV2; weak D call: TRBD2 (6 bases). The germline V gene encodes CDR1 SNHLY and CDR2 FYNNEI. Trimming pared 0 bases from V and 0 bases from J, leaving 12 bases between. The CDR3 has 18 residues. CDR3 sequence: CASSEAPGLPSGANVLTF. The DNA of the CDR3 is TGTGCCAGCAGTGAAGCCCCGGGACTGCCCTCTGGGGCCAACGTCCTGACTTTC. Full variable domain (remainder filled in from reference TRBV2 and TRBJ2-6): EPEVTQTPSHQVTQMGQEVILRCVPISNHLYFYWYRQILGQKVEFLVSFYNNEISEKSEIFDDQFSVERPDGSNFTLKIRSTKLEDSAMYFCASSEAPGLPSGANVLTFGAGSRLTVL.

A word on this clone: Other nucleotide sequences in the sample specify the same CDR3. The J gene is TRBJ2-5, the V gene TRBV5-6, with TRBD1 matching 7 bases. The junction had 1 base not matched to a gene; V was cut back by 0 bases and J by 5 bases. Germline assignment: CDR1 SGHDT and CDR2 YYEEEE. The CDR3 consists of 13 residues. CDR3 protein: CASSLGGGETQYF. CDR3 nucleotides: TGTGCCAGCAGCTTGGGAGGGGGCGAGACCCAGTACTTC.

The chain combines TRBV7-2 with TRBJ2-7, with TRBD2 matching over 9 bases. The CDR3 is made up of 18 amino acids. Germline lookup yields CDR1 SGHTA and CDR2 FQGNSA. V shed 0 bases and J 0 bases; nucleotides not matched to a gene: 9. The CDR3 protein is CASSLARPSGDLSYEQYF. CDR3 bases: TGTGCCAGCAGCTTAGCGCGCCCTAGCGGGGACCTCTCCTACGAGCAGTACTTC.

This clone occurred once. The chain combines TRBV5-4 with TRBJ1-1, with D unclear. V lost 4 bases to trimming and J lost 2 bases, with 21 bases between them. CDR1 is SGHNT, CDR2 YYREEE, per germline (reference sequence). The length of the CDR3 is 17 residues. CDR3 nucleotide sequence: TGTGCCAGCAGCCCTTATTCAGCGAATATGCCAAACACTGAAGCTTTCTTT. This codes for CASSPYSANMPNTEAFF. Using reference TRBV5-4 and TRBJ1-1 for the parts outside the CDR3, the full variable domain is ETGVTQSPTHLIKTRGQQVTLRCSSQSGHNTVSWYQQALGQGPQFIFQYYREEENGRGNFPPRFSGLQFPNYSSELNVNALELDDSALYLCASSPYSANMPNTEAFFGQGTRLTVV.

The gene calls are TRBV10-3 and TRBJ1-2; 7 positions agree with TRBD1. Trimming took 10 bases from V and 6 from J; bases not matched to a gene: 8. The CDR3 is made up of 12 amino acids. Germline loops: CDR1 ENHRY, CDR2 SYGVKD. Written as DNA, the CDR3 is TGTGCCACCTTCGACAGGGTGGATGGCTACACCTTC. It specifies CATFDRVDGYTF.

This rearrangement joins TRBV6-7 to TRBJ1-1; no clear D. TRBV6-7 belongs to the ORF category, with a function that is uncertain. CDR3 length equals 13 residues. The germline V and J ends were trimmed by 6 bases and 4 bases, with 12 bases remaining between them. Here the CDR3 reads CASSRRAATEAFF. Here the CDR3 DNA reads TGTGCCAGCAGCCGGCGCGCGGCCACTGAAGCTTTCTTT.

V is TRBV18 and J is TRBJ1-1; maybe TRBD1 (5 bases). The V gene lost 6 bases and the J gene lost 2 bases, with 19 bases spanning the gap. CDR3 length: 16 amino acids. In germline, CDR1 is KGHSH, CDR2 LQKENI. CDR3 coding DNA: TGTGCCAGCTCTCGGAATGAGACAGAGTATAACACTGAAGCTTTCTTT. Translated: CASSRNETEYNTEAFF. The full variable domain, completed using reference TRBV18 and TRBJ1-1, is NAGVMQNPRHLVRRRGQEARLRCSPMKGHSHVYWYRQLPEEGLKFMVYLQKENIIDESGMPKERFSAEFPKEGPSILRIQQVVRGDSAAYFCASSRNETEYNTEAFFGQGTRLTVV.

The rearrangement links TRBV5-6 to TRBJ1-4, with D unclear. Trimming removed 0 bases at V and 8 bases at J, with 11 bases between. Per germline, CDR1 SGHDT and CDR2 YYEEEE. This CDR3 region has 14 residues. The CDR3 loop is CASSLASGGEKLFF. In DNA form, the CDR3 reads TGTGCCAGCAGCTTGGCCTCAGGCGGGGAAAAACTGTTTTTT.

The chain joins TRBV23-1 to TRBJ1-5; D is unclear. Being an ORF, TRBV23-1 has a function that is uncertain. V gave up 6 bases and J gave up 4 bases, with 10 bases separating them. CDR3 length: 13 residues. CDR3 sequence: CASSSEVNQPQHF. CDR3 DNA: TGCGCCAGCAGCTCGGAGGTGAATCAGCCCCAGCATTTT.

The V call is TRBV10-3, the J call TRBJ1-1; no clear D. The CDR3 has 12 amino acids. Germline lookup yields CDR1 ENHRY and CDR2 SYGVKD. V gave up 7 bases and J gave up 3 bases, with 9 bases separating them. This chain's CDR3 is CAITSNYTEAFF. CDR3 coding DNA: TGTGCCATCACCTCTAACTACACTGAAGCTTTCTTT.